This T cell receptor beta chain came from a study of shared clonotypes between healthy human individuals (dated by TCRdb to 2020 to 2022). About the full investigation: The cohort included three men and two women between 18 and 49 years of age. Leukapheresis yielded between about 0.85 and 9 billion PBMCs per donor. To estimate repertoire size and how much clonotypes are shared between individuals, the study performed deep sequencing of blood TCR repertoires from five healthy adults. To increase sequencing depth and limit assay-specific biases, TCR repertoire library preparation and sequencing were carried out by different laboratories using diverse techniques. For each donor, CD4 naive and CD4 memory were each given three plates, CD8 naive was given two plates, and CD8 memory was given one plate. Overall study outcomes, separate from this receptor: Pairwise subsampling led to the expectation that sequencing depth would affect the degree of clonotype sharing among donors. The genetic and exposure-history diversity represented was limited by the small number of donors. Only blood was sampled, and tissue TCR repertoires likely differ from those in blood. Even with the large sequencing depth, rarefaction of the sorted-subset datasets indicated that sequencing was incomplete. Sharing across several donors was observed for 5% to 6.5% of naive CD4, 3% to 3.5% of naive CD8, around 2.5% of memory CD4, and about 0.4% of memory CD8 clonotypes. Higher generation probabilities were observed for clonotypes shared by all four sorted-subset donors than for non-shared clonotypes. Larger estimated clonotype richness was generally found for naive subsets than for memory subsets.

From the cysteine through the phenylalanine, the CDR3 covers 13 amino acids. The only DNA kept is the CDR3, 39 bases in frame from the first base. A distance of 17 bases separates the germline ends of V and J, which lose 7 bases and 8 bases respectively. The germline V gene yields MDHEN for CDR1 and SYDVKM for CDR2. The donors were healthy, HIV-negative adults with no recently reported acute infections or vaccinations. Only Caucasian adults living in Nashville, Tennessee, USA were represented among the donors. Magnetic negative selection was used to enrich CD4+ T cells, after which naive cells were positively selected on CD45RA and the negative fraction became the memory subset. Blood was obtained by leukapheresis, after which PBMCs were separated by Ficoll-Histopaque density gradient centrifugation and cryopreserved in liquid nitrogen vapor phase. Purity and quantity of every magnetically sorted T cell population were checked by analytical flow cytometry. Genomic DNA was isolated from each sorted fraction and quantified by UV absorbance on a Nanodrop 2000c.

Of note for this clone: The antigen this receptor binds is unknown. No base quality information exists; no much larger clone differs at one position.

Using the deep immunoSEQ assay, TCR CDR3 regions were amplified from genomic DNA by multiplex PCR. Extracted genomic DNA from each cell subset was spread evenly across all wells of several immunoSEQ 96-well plates, with each plate serving as a replicate. For sorted subsets, about 210 ng of genomic DNA, equivalent to around 30,000 T cell genomes, went into each replicate PCR. The purified libraries were quantified using a Qubit 3.0 fluorometer, sized with a Bioanalyzer 2100, and then quantified again using the KAPA Library Quantification kit. Every immunoSEQ 96-well plate was sequenced on a dedicated single-read 150-cycle Illumina NextSeq 550 flow cell. The published analysis was carried out like this. Because only junctional sequences without quality scores were contained in the immunoSEQ output, filtering matching that applied to full-length reads could not be performed. Sequences were annotated with PyIR, a Python wrapper for IgBLAST v1.9, and V/J genes and CDR3 were assigned using IMGT germline references. Any read was removed if the V/J assignment was weak (E-value above 1e-6), the CDR3 was missing, or the read contained stop codons, out-of-frame junctions, or ambiguous translated residues. V3J clonotypes were defined by identical inferred V gene, J gene, and CDR3 amino acid sequence. The percentage overlap between two repertoires was calculated by dividing the number of shared unique clonotypes by the size of the smaller repertoire. RTK rarefaction, the Chao1 estimator, and Recon v2.1 estimates of unobserved clonotypes were used to assess repertoire richness. OLGA was used to compute generation probabilities for all TCRbeta clonotypes that the gDNA method yielded from a handful of donors. The table comes from immuneACCESS by way of TCRdb, which keeps in-frame sequences with V and J called. Part of the clones is missing from these tables; in studies checked, under half for an unresolved V gene and the rest for unknown reasons. V and J calls and clone size come straight from that table; D and trimming were deduced from the DNA. Within this sample are around 1.4 million clones, with just under 99% of them counted one time only. The leading ten clones occupy 0.3% to 0.45% of the sample.

The source of this sequence is a man aged 25-45 years in good health. The sequence links TRBV28 to TRBJ1-1, with the D gene not confidently named. Sequencing used naive CD4+ T cells sorted from blood. This sample's cell subset or site label indicates: CD45RA+ positively selected. The nucleotide sequence is given as TGTGCCAGCACCTTCCTCTCGTCGGGGGAAGCTTTCTTT. Translated, this is CASTFLSSGEAFF. Here the CDR3 is joined to the reference TRBV28 and TRBJ1-1 genes, and the full variable domain is: DVKVTQSSRYLVKRTGEKVFLECVQDMDHENMFWYRQDPGLGLRLIYFSYDVKMKEKGDIPEGYSVSREKKERFSLILESASTNQTSMYLCASTFLSSGEAFFGQGTRLTVV.